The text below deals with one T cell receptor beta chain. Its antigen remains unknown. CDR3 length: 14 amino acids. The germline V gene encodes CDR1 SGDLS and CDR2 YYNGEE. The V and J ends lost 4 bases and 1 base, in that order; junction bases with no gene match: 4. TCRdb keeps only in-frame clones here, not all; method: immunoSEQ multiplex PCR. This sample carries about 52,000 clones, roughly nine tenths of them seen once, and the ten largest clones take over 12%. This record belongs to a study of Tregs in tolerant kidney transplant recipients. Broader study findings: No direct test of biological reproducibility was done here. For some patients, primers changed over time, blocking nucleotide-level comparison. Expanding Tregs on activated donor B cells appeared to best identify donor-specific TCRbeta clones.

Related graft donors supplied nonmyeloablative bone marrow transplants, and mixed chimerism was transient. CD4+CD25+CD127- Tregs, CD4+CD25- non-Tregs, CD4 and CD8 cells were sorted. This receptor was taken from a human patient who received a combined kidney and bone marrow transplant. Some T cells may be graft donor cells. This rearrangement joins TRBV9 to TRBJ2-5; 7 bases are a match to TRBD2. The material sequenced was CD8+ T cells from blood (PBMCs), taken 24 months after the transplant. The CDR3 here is CASSSSGLQETQYF. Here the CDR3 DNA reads TGTGCCAGCAGCTCTAGCGGTCTCCAAGAGACCCAGTACTTC.